A single sample is the source of the 20 T cell receptor beta chains below, sequenced in a study of blood T cell repertoires in COVID-19. Profiled with immunoSEQ multiplex PCR; TCRdb holds only in-frame clones, not every one. Of some 180,000 clones listed, about 80% were seen once; the top ten hold approximately 15%. The specimen was PBMCs or T cells enriched from blood (not recorded which). The receptors originated from a man aged 55 to 70 who had been exposed to COVID-19.

V usage is TRBV7-8 and J usage is TRBJ1-1, with TRBD1 matching 8 bases. Germline values: CDR1 SGHVS, CDR2 FQNEAQ. The ends lost 5 bases at V and 4 bases at J; junction bases unmatched: 6. CDR3 length: 14 residues. CDR3 bases: TGTGCCAGCAGCACAAACGGACAGGGCACTGAAGCTTTCTTT. Its translation is CASSTNGQGTEAFF. Complete variable domain (other parts from reference TRBV7-8 and TRBJ1-1): GAGVSQSPRYKVAKRGQDVALRCDPISGHVSLFWYQQALGQGPEFLTYFQNEAQLDKSGLPSDRFFAERPEGSVSTLKIQRTQQEDSAVYLCASSTNGQGTEAFFGQGTRLTVV.

The chain has TRBV5-1 and TRBJ2-4; 8 nucleotides agree with TRBD2. The CDR3 is made up of 14 amino acids. V lost 5 bases, J lost 7 bases, and 8 bases stayed unmatched. Germline V gene lookup returns CDR1 SGHRS and CDR2 YFSETQ. In nucleotides, the CDR3 is TGCGCCAGCAGGACGACTCGGGAGGGGAACATTCAGTACTTC. Encoded protein: CASRTTREGNIQYF.

This clone was observed a single time. V and J are TRBV11-3 and TRBJ2-1; 8 bases are a match to TRBD2. Per the germline V gene, CDR1 is SGHNT and CDR2 is YENEEA. This CDR3 is built from 19 residues. Trimming removed 1 base from V and 7 bases from J; junction bases left unmatched: 18. CDR3 bases: TGTGCCAGCAGCTTAGGAACTTTCGGGAGGGGGACCGATGGAAATGAGCAGTTCTTC. This encodes CASSLGTFGRGTDGNEQFF.

This chain joins TRBV15 and TRBJ1-1; 7 nucleotides line up with TRBD1. V shed 3 bases, J shed 0 bases, and the junction held 19 bases outside the gene matches. This CDR3 is 20 amino acids long. Germline CDR1 and CDR2: LNHNV and YYDKDF (reference sequence). The chain's CDR3 is CATSSPRGAEQGLMNTEAFF. The CDR3, as DNA: TGTGCCACCAGCAGTCCCCGAGGGGCCGAACAGGGGCTGATGAACACTGAAGCTTTCTTT. The variable domain in full, with the rest retrieved from reference TRBV15 and TRBJ1-1, is DAMVIQNPRYQVTQFGKPVTLSCSQTLNHNVMYWYQQKSSQAPKLLFHYYDKDFNNEADTPDNFQSRRPNTSFCFLDIRSPGLGDTAMYLCATSSPRGAEQGLMNTEAFFGQGTRLTVV.

This clone came up a few times. This chain links TRBV2 with TRBJ1-2; 7 bases are a match to TRBD1. Trimming removed 3 bases from V and 8 bases from J; junction bases left unmatched: 6. This CDR3 contains 13 residues. Germline assignment: CDR1 SNHLY and CDR2 FYNNEI. The CDR3 DNA sequence: TGTGCCAGCAGTGATCAGACAGGGCAAGGCTACACCTTC. Protein product: CASSDQTGQGYTF.

The rearrangement joins TRBV11-2 to TRBJ2-2; 10 bases agree with TRBD2. This CDR3 has 15 amino acids. The junction had 6 bases not matched to a gene; V was cut back by 7 bases and J by 4 bases. The V gene's germline CDR1 is SGHAT and CDR2 FQNNGV. CDR3: CASTRTSGGTGELFF. CDR3 nucleotide sequence: TGTGCCAGCACCAGGACTAGCGGTGGCACCGGGGAGCTGTTTTTT.

The rearrangement joins TRBV10-1 to TRBJ2-1, with 12 positions matching TRBD2. V lost 3 bases, J lost 7 bases, and 4 bases stayed unmatched. CDR3 length: 15 amino acids. CDR1 WNHNN and CDR2 SYGVQD come from the germline V gene (reference sequence). CDR3 bases: TGCGCCAGCAGTGACGCGGGACTAGCGGGTAATGAGCAGTTCTTC. Protein: CASSDAGLAGNEQFF.

The chain recombines TRBV7-2 with TRBJ1-6, with TRBD1 as a possible D gene (5 bases). Germline assignment: CDR1 SGHTA and CDR2 FQGNSA. V shed 3 bases and J shed 7 bases, with 16 bases lying between them. The CDR3 is made up of 16 amino acids. CDR3 sequence (DNA): TGTGCCAGCAGCTTTGAGTGGGGCAGGGAAAATTCACCCCTCCACTTT. It codes for CASSFEWGRENSPLHF.

The chain carries TRBV7-9 and TRBJ1-6, with D hard to call. This CDR3 contains 16 residues. Germline loops: CDR1 SEHNR, CDR2 FQNEAQ (reference sequence). V was cut by 2 bases and J by 6 bases, with 14 bases left in between. The CDR3 spells CASSLMGGDSNSPLHF. As DNA, the CDR3 is TGTGCCAGCAGCTTAATGGGAGGAGATAGTAATTCACCCCTCCACTTT.

This chain links TRBV27 with TRBJ1-2; D might be TRBD1 (6 bases). With 3 bases removed from V and 0 bases from J, the gap between germline ends came to 11 bases. This CDR3 comprises 15 residues. Germline V gene data show CDR1 as MNHEY and CDR2 as SMNVEV (reference sequence). CDR3 protein: CASSLGRTANYGYTF. For the CDR3, the DNA is TGTGCCAGCAGTTTGGGCAGGACAGCTAACTATGGCTACACCTTC.

This clone has more than one count but fewer than ten. The chain is built from TRBV3-1 (or the pseudogene TRBV3-2) and TRBJ2-1; 12 bases align to TRBD2. CDR1 and CDR2 from the germline V gene are LGHDT and YNNKEL (reference sequence). The CDR3 has 16 residues. The ends lost 1 base at V and 2 bases at J; junction bases unmatched: 0. CDR3 protein: CASSQGTSGTYNEQFF. CDR3 sequence (DNA): TGTGCCAGCAGCCAAGGGACTAGCGGGACCTACAATGAGCAGTTCTTC.

CDR3 sequence reads: CASSPRATGSGETQYF. The DNA for the CDR3 is TGTGCCAGCAGCCCCAGAGCGACAGGGAGTGGAGAGACCCAGTACTTC. The gene calls are TRBV7-3 and TRBJ2-5; 7 bases match TRBD1. The CDR3 length is 16 residues. V lost 5 bases to trimming and J lost 4 bases; unmatched junction nucleotides: 13. Germline values: CDR1 SGHTA, CDR2 FQGTGA. Combining the CDR3 with reference TRBV7-3 and TRBJ2-5 gives the whole variable domain GAGVSQTPSNKVTEKGKYVELRCDPISGHTALYWYRQSLGQGPEFLIYFQGTGAADDSGLPNDRFFAVRPEGSVSTLKIQRTERGDSAVYLCASSPRATGSGETQYFGPGTRLLVL.

This clone was detected only once. The rearrangement joins TRBV7-9 to TRBJ2-2; D perhaps matches TRBD2 (5 bases). V lost 2 bases and J 7 bases, leaving 23 bases between the germline ends. The CDR3 is made up of 18 amino acids. The germline CDR1 and CDR2 sequences are SEHNR and FQNEAQ (reference sequence). The CDR3 DNA is TGTGCCAGCAGCTTAATTTCATTCTCGGACCGAGCGGACGGGGAGCTGTTTTTT. Translated, it gives CASSLISFSDRADGELFF.

V and J are TRBV6-5 and TRBJ2-5; TRBD2 might be the D (6 bases). The germline CDR1 and CDR2 sequences are MNHEY and SVGAGI. Trimming removed 8 bases from V and 5 bases from J, with 21 bases in between. The CDR3 contains 15 residues. For the CDR3, the DNA is TGTGCCAGCCAAGCGAGGGGCCAAGGAGGGGAGACCCAGTACTTC. It specifies CASQARGQGGETQYF.

This clone was counted only a few times. The chain employs TRBV7-8 and TRBJ1-1; a possible D gene is TRBD1 (6 bases). Between the trimmed V and J ends, which lost 11 bases and 0 bases, there was a span of 22 bases. Germline V gene data show CDR1 as SGHVS and CDR2 as FQNEAQ. The CDR3 loop spans 16 amino acids. The CDR3 DNA reads TGTGCCCGGCTCTGGGGGCACCGGACCTTGAACACTGAAGCTTTCTTT. Protein sequence: CARLWGHRTLNTEAFF.

The V gene is TRBV7-3, the J gene TRBJ1-1; D may be TRBD1 (6 bases). This CDR3 is built from 13 residues. Deletions cut 2 bases from V and 2 bases from J, with 6 bases between. From germline, CDR1 is SGHTA and CDR2 FQGTGA. DNA of the CDR3: TGTGCCAGCAGCTTAGGGACAAACACTGAAGCTTTCTTT. Translation gives CASSLGTNTEAFF. Using reference TRBV7-3 and TRBJ1-1 for the parts outside the CDR3, the full variable domain is GAGVSQTPSNKVTEKGKYVELRCDPISGHTALYWYRQSLGQGPEFLIYFQGTGAADDSGLPNDRFFAVRPEGSVSTLKIQRTERGDSAVYLCASSLGTNTEAFFGQGTRLTVV.

V usage is TRBV19 and J usage is TRBJ2-1; possible D gene TRBD2, 6 bases. CDR1 LNHDA and CDR2 SQIVND come from the germline V gene (reference sequence). Trimming cost V 4 bases and J 6 bases, with 13 bases left between them. CDR3 length: 14 amino acids. Written as DNA, the CDR3 is TGTGCCAGTAGTACCGGGAGAAGGGGCAATGAGCAGTTCTTC. Translating gives CASSTGRRGNEQFF.

V and J are TRBV3-1 (or the pseudogene TRBV3-2) and TRBJ2-3; TRBD1 might be the D (5 bases). The CDR3 length is 12 residues. V lost 7 bases to trimming and J lost 6 bases, with 11 bases between them. Germline CDR1 LGHDT, CDR2 YNNKEL (reference sequence). The DNA for the CDR3 is TGTGCCAGCAACGGACACAGGGATACGCAGTATTTT. It yields the protein CASNGHRDTQYF.

The rearrangement uses TRBV7-9 and TRBJ2-1; the match to TRBD1 covers 8 bases. The CDR3 consists of 15 residues. Germline V gene data show CDR1 as SEHNR and CDR2 as FQNEAQ (reference sequence). V lost 5 bases to trimming and J lost 3 bases; unmatched junction nucleotides: 6. The CDR3 spells CASSPDRGFYNEQFF. CDR3 DNA: TGTGCCAGCAGCCCAGACAGGGGATTCTACAATGAGCAGTTCTTC. The full variable domain, completed using reference TRBV7-9 and TRBJ2-1, is DTGVSQNPRHKITKRGQNVTFRCDPISEHNRLYWYRQTLGQGPEFLTYFQNEAQLEKSRLLSDRFSAERPKGSFSTLEIQRTEQGDSAMYLCASSPDRGFYNEQFFGPGTRLTVL.

The chain carries TRBV5-1 and TRBJ2-7; possibly TRBD2 for D (6 bases). CDR1 is SGHRS and CDR2 is YFSETQ in the germline V gene. The CDR3 is made up of 14 amino acids. Trimming left V 0 bases short and J 7 bases short, with 14 bases between. CDR3 sequence (DNA): TGCGCCAGCAGCTTGGCCGCGGGGTCGGAAGAGCAGTACTTC. Its protein is CASSLAAGSEEQYF.